Listed here is a single TCR beta chain. Its specificity is not known. Profiled with immunoSEQ multiplex PCR; TCRdb holds only in-frame clones, not every one. This sample yields 2 million to 2.5 million clones, of which around 95% are seen a single time; around 0.13% belongs to the top ten. The record originates from a study of shared clonotypes between healthy human individuals. The study, taken as a whole, reports: Depth of sequencing was expected to influence donor clonotype sharing. On the whole, naive subsets had larger estimated richness than memory subsets had.

CDR1 KGHSH and CDR2 LQKENI come from the germline V gene. Trimming took 1 base from V and 6 from J, leaving 13 bases between them. The length of the CDR3 is 14 residues. The chain couples TRBV18 to TRBJ2-7; either TRBD1 or TRBD2 may supply D (6 bases each). The sequence was collected from a man between 18 and 29 years old in good health. The source material was naive CD4+ T cells sorted from blood. Subset indicated: CD45RA+ positively selected. CDR3 bases: TGTGCCAGCTCACCACTGGCAGGGGACTCCGAGCAGTACTTC. It specifies CASSPLAGDSEQYF. Full variable domain (missing parts from reference TRBV18 and TRBJ2-7): NAGVMQNPRHLVRRRGQEARLRCSPMKGHSHVYWYRQLPEEGLKFMVYLQKENIIDESGMPKERFSAEFPKEGPSILRIQQVVRGDSAAYFCASSPLAGDSEQYFGPGTRLTVT.